The next 31 T cell receptor beta chains were all read from a single sample in a study of blood T cell repertoires in COVID-19. Clones were read by immunoSEQ multiplex PCR, and TCRdb kept only the in-frame ones, dropping some. The table shows 150,000 to 200,000 clones, with 70% to 90% occurring only once. The sequenced material came from peripheral blood. The receptor source for this set is a man aged 35 to 55 with active or convalescent COVID-19.

The chain has TRBV2 and TRBJ1-5, with D unclear. The CDR3 contains 15 residues. V gave up 3 bases and J gave up 0 bases, with 9 bases separating them. Germline V gives CDR1 SNHLY, CDR2 FYNNEI. The CDR3 loop reads CASSELQSSNQPQHF. Written as DNA, the CDR3 is TGTGCCAGCAGTGAGCTCCAGTCTAGCAATCAGCCCCAGCATTTT.

This clone was observed a handful of times. This chain's CDR3 is CASSTEAEAFF. CDR3 bases: TGTGCCAGCAGCACGGAGGCTGAAGCTTTCTTT. The chain uses TRBV2 and TRBJ1-1, with unresolved D. The V and J ends lost 6 bases and 6 bases respectively, with 8 bases between them. This CDR3 is 11 amino acids long. Germline V gene data show CDR1 as SNHLY and CDR2 as FYNNEI.

This chain uses TRBV10-1 with TRBJ2-3, with D perhaps TRBD2 (5 bases). Trimming removed 4 bases from V and 0 bases from J, with 11 bases in between. This CDR3 is built from 15 residues. The germline V gene encodes CDR1 WNHNN and CDR2 SYGVQD (reference sequence). The CDR3 nucleotides read TGCGCCAGCAGTGGGGGAGCCCCTAGCACAGATACGCAGTATTTT. Protein product: CASSGGAPSTDTQYF.

CDR3 bases: TGTGCCAGCAGCCCAGGGGGGCTTGAAGCTTTCTTT. Protein: CASSPGGLEAFF. The chain joins TRBV3-1 (or the pseudogene TRBV3-2) to TRBJ1-1, with TRBD1 identical over 7 bases. CDR1 and CDR2 (germline): LGHDT, YNNKEL (reference sequence). The CDR3 loop spans 12 amino acids. V shed 4 bases and J 7 bases; nucleotides not matched to a gene: 3.

The chain carries TRBV28 and TRBJ2-7; maybe TRBD1 (6 bases). CDR1 and CDR2 (germline): MDHEN, SYDVKM. Between the trimmed V and J ends, which lost 7 bases and 2 bases, there was a span of 15 bases. The CDR3 extends over 14 amino acids. For the CDR3, the DNA is TGTGCCAGCACGCCCACAGGGTTGACCTACGAGCAGTACTTC. It yields the protein CASTPTGLTYEQYF.

By frequency in the sample, this clone is medium-sized. This chain uses TRBV6-6 with TRBJ1-1; D is possibly TRBD1 (5 bases). CDR1 is MNHNY and CDR2 is SVGAGI in the germline V gene (reference sequence). This CDR3 is 11 amino acids long. V was pared by 5 bases and J by 8 bases, with 9 bases between. CDR3 sequence: CASSSYREAFF. The CDR3 DNA follows: TGTGCCAGCAGTAGCTACAGGGAAGCTTTCTTT.

The chain recombines TRBV19 with TRBJ2-6; 7 bases are shared with TRBD1. Unmatched junction bases numbered 5, after V lost 3 bases and J lost 0 bases. CDR1 is LNHDA, CDR2 SQIVND, per germline (reference sequence). The CDR3 contains 17 residues. CDR3 region: CASSIVRTGSGANVLTF. The CDR3 region has the DNA TGTGCCAGTAGTATTGTCAGGACAGGCTCTGGGGCCAACGTCCTGACTTTC.

The gene calls are TRBV2 and TRBJ1-1; maybe TRBD1 (5 bases). The CDR3 is made up of 11 amino acids. From germline, CDR1 is SNHLY and CDR2 FYNNEI. V lost 8 bases and J 8 bases, leaving 12 bases between the germline ends. The CDR3 DNA reads as TGTGCCAGCGGGGGGGTGGCAGAAGCTTTCTTT. Its translation: CASGGVAEAFF.

The V and J genes are TRBV7-9 and TRBJ1-5; 7 positions match TRBD1. Trimming took 6 bases from V and 5 from J; bases not matched to a gene: 7. CDR3 length equals 14 residues. The V gene's germline CDR1 is SEHNR and CDR2 FQNEAQ (reference sequence). The CDR3 spells CASSPGQHHQPQHF. DNA for the CDR3: TGTGCCAGCAGTCCGGGACAGCACCATCAGCCCCAGCATTTT.

The genes are TRBV6-5 and TRBJ2-3; 9 nucleotides line up with TRBD2. Germline-derived CDR1 and CDR2 are MNHEY and SVGAGI. The CDR3 has 15 amino acids. Trimming cost V 6 bases and J 0 bases; bases outside gene matches: 4. CDR3 sequence reads: CASRKLAGSTDTQYF. The CDR3, as DNA: TGTGCCAGCAGGAAACTAGCGGGTAGCACAGATACGCAGTATTTT.

This clone was found once. For the CDR3, the DNA is TGTGCCAGCAGCGCCGGGACAGGGAACTACGAGCAGTACTTC. This sequence encodes CASSAGTGNYEQYF. V gene TRBV9 combines with J gene TRBJ2-7; 9 bases fit TRBD1. In germline, CDR1 is SGDLS, CDR2 YYNGEE. V shed 3 bases and J 3 bases; nucleotides not matched to a gene: 4. This CDR3 region has 14 residues.

The V and J genes are TRBV7-8 and TRBJ1-3; 8 bases fit TRBD1. With 3 bases clipped from V and 2 bases from J, the junction kept 3 bases outside the gene matches. The germline V gene encodes CDR1 SGHVS and CDR2 FQNEAQ. This CDR3 region has 15 residues. The CDR3 nucleotides are TGTGCCAGCAGCTTTTACAGGGGGGCTGGAAACACCATATATTTT. Its protein product is CASSFYRGAGNTIYF.

Comment on this clone: The same CDR3 is also encoded by other DNA sequences in this sample. This chain joins TRBV28 and TRBJ1-1; TRBD1 agrees at 9 bases. CDR1 is MDHEN, CDR2 SYDVKM, per germline. This CDR3 spans 13 amino acids. The V and J ends lost 11 bases and 2 bases, in that order; junction bases with no gene match: 6. DNA for the CDR3: TGTGCCGGATTGGACAGGGGAAACACTGAAGCTTTCTTT. Translated, it gives CAGLDRGNTEAFF. Full variable domain (rest looked up from reference TRBV28 and TRBJ1-1): DVKVTQSSRYLVKRTGEKVFLECVQDMDHENMFWYRQDPGLGLRLIYFSYDVKMKEKGDIPEGYSVSREKKERFSLILESASTNQTSMYLCAGLDRGNTEAFFGQGTRLTVV.

This chain connects TRBV6-1 to TRBJ1-4; D is possibly TRBD1 (6 bases). This CDR3 has 15 amino acids. Germline values: CDR1 MNHNS, CDR2 SASEGT. V was pared by 2 bases and J by 4 bases, with 11 bases between. The CDR3 nucleotides read TGTGCCAGCAGTGAAAACTGGGGACATAATGAAAAACTGTTTTTT. Translation: CASSENWGHNEKLFF.

The chain combines TRBV10-1 with TRBJ1-5; 7 nucleotides line up with TRBD1. With V trimmed by 3 bases and J by 6 bases, 5 bases remained unmatched. The CDR3 sequence is 14 residues long. Germline CDR1 and CDR2: WNHNN and SYGVQD (reference sequence). In DNA form, the CDR3 reads TGCGCCAGCAGTGACGGGCAGGGGGTTCAGCCCCAGCATTTT. Its translation is CASSDGQGVQPQHF.

This clone was recorded once. J is TRBJ1-5 and V is TRBV30, with unresolved D. V was trimmed by 1 base and J by 4 bases, leaving 11 bases between them. The CDR3 is made up of 14 amino acids. Germline-derived CDR1 and CDR2 are GTSNPN and SVGIG (reference sequence). CDR3 protein: CAWSDGVPNQPQHF. The CDR3 DNA reads as TGTGCCTGGAGTGACGGGGTTCCTAATCAGCCCCAGCATTTT.

The V gene is TRBV7-8, the J gene TRBJ1-2, with a possible D match to TRBD1 (6 bases). V was clipped by 4 bases and J by 4 bases, with 22 bases between them. The CDR3 consists of 17 residues. CDR1 and CDR2 (germline): SGHVS, FQNEAQ. The CDR3 region is CASSSRRTDLSGYGYTF. CDR3 sequence (DNA): TGTGCCAGCAGCTCTAGGAGGACAGACCTCTCCGGCTATGGCTACACCTTC.

This rearrangement joins TRBV7-9 to TRBJ2-1; TRBD1 matches at 9 bases. The CDR3 has 16 residues. Germline V gives CDR1 SEHNR, CDR2 FQNEAQ (reference sequence). Germline trimming cut 3 bases from V and 9 bases from J; bases unmatched to any gene: 12. The chain's CDR3 is CASSFIGGQGFPEQFF. The CDR3 DNA sequence: TGTGCCAGCAGCTTCATTGGAGGACAGGGGTTCCCTGAGCAGTTCTTC.

The count of this clone is one. The rearrangement joins TRBV24-1 to TRBJ1-6; TRBD1 agrees at 10 bases. CDR1 and CDR2 (germline): KGHDR, SFDVKD. This CDR3 has 15 residues. V shed 4 bases, J shed 8 bases, and the junction held 4 bases outside the gene matches. The CDR3 reads CATSESGTGDSPLHF. CDR3 bases: TGTGCCACCAGTGAATCCGGGACAGGGGATTCACCCCTCCACTTT.

This clone was seen once. The rearrangement joins TRBV20-1 to TRBJ2-3, with D possibly being TRBD1 (6 bases). Trimming removed 3 bases at V and 4 bases at J, with 17 bases between. Germline loops: CDR1 DFQATT, CDR2 SNEGSKA (reference sequence). The CDR3 is made up of 15 amino acids. This CDR3 reads CSASEDTGSPDTQYF. The CDR3 nucleotides are TGCAGTGCTAGTGAAGATACAGGGTCCCCAGATACGCAGTATTTT.

The V and J genes are TRBV6-5 and TRBJ2-5; weak D call: TRBD2 (6 bases). The CDR3 length is 14 residues. Germline V gives CDR1 MNHEY, CDR2 SVGAGI. V was shortened by 6 bases and J by 5 bases, with 16 bases between the two germline ends. CDR3 in amino acids: CASRRSGGSETQYF. CDR3 nucleotide sequence: TGTGCCAGCAGACGGAGTGGGGGGTCGGAGACCCAGTACTTC.

The rearrangement joins TRBV6-6 to TRBJ1-3, with D unclear. CDR1 and CDR2 (germline): MNHNY, SVGAGI (reference sequence). This CDR3 has 12 amino acids. The V and J ends lost 2 bases and 4 bases respectively, with 3 bases between them. CDR3 nucleotide sequence: TGTGCCAGCAGTTACGAGGGAAACACCATATATTTT. It encodes CASSYEGNTIYF.

The chain employs TRBV7-9 and TRBJ1-1; D is uncertain. V was shortened by 2 bases and J by 1 base, with 8 bases between the two germline ends. Per germline, CDR1 SEHNR and CDR2 FQNEAQ (reference sequence). This CDR3 has 14 amino acids. The CDR3 DNA reads TGTGCCAGCAGCTTAACCACAGCGAACACTGAAGCTTTCTTT. Protein: CASSLTTANTEAFF.

The chain links TRBV7-2 to TRBJ2-3, with TRBD1 matching 7 bases. Germline lookup yields CDR1 SGHTA and CDR2 FQGNSA. V gave up 5 bases and J gave up 4 bases; unmatched junction bases: 12. CDR3 length: 16 amino acids. CDR3 region: CASSQKTGVGSDTQYF. The CDR3 bases are TGTGCCAGCAGCCAGAAAACAGGGGTAGGCTCAGATACGCAGTATTTT.

V gene TRBV7-9 combines with J gene TRBJ1-5; 7 nucleotides line up with TRBD1. The germline CDR1 and CDR2 sequences are SEHNR and FQNEAQ (reference sequence). Trimming at V came to 5 bases and at J to 7 bases, leaving 5 bases not matched to a gene. The CDR3 extends over 13 amino acids. The CDR3 sequence is CASSPRQGQPQHF. The CDR3 DNA reads as TGTGCCAGCAGCCCCCGACAGGGCCAGCCCCAGCATTTT.

The gene calls are TRBV11-2 and TRBJ2-1; 10 nucleotides align to TRBD2. The V gene's germline CDR1 is SGHAT and CDR2 FQNNGV. The J segment lost 6 bases and the V segment lost 2 bases, leaving 7 bases of the junction unmatched. The CDR3 has 16 amino acids. CDR3 in amino acids: CASSLMAAGGPNEQFF. CDR3 nucleotide sequence: TGTGCCAGCAGCTTAATGGCAGCGGGGGGGCCCAATGAGCAGTTCTTC. The full variable domain, completed using reference TRBV11-2 and TRBJ2-1, is EAGVAQSPRYKIIEKRQSVAFWCNPISGHATLYWYQQILGQGPKLLIQFQNNGVVDDSQLPKDRFSAERLKGVDSTLKIQPAKLEDSAVYLCASSLMAAGGPNEQFFGPGTRLTVL.

V usage is TRBV5-4 and J usage is TRBJ2-5; no clear D gene. V dropped 3 bases and J dropped 1 base, with 10 bases sitting between them. This CDR3 comprises 14 residues. Germline loops: CDR1 SGHNT, CDR2 YYREEE (reference sequence). Here the CDR3 DNA reads TGTGCCAGCAGCTCTGGCGGCAGCCAAGAGACCCAGTACTTC. Amino acids: CASSSGGSQETQYF.

The V and J genes are TRBV25-1 and TRBJ2-3; D might be TRBD1 (5 bases). Looked up from germline, CDR1 is MGHDK and CDR2 is SYGVNS. CDR3 length: 14 amino acids. Trimming left V 6 bases short and J 2 bases short, with 12 bases between. This CDR3 is CASRPDSYTDTQYF. CDR3 bases: TGTGCCAGCAGACCCGACAGCTACACAGATACGCAGTATTTT.

V is TRBV13 and J is TRBJ2-6, with TRBD1 matching over 9 bases. Germline lookup yields CDR1 PRHDT and CDR2 FYEKMQ (reference sequence). V shed 4 bases and J 3 bases; nucleotides not matched to a gene: 10. This CDR3 is built from 18 residues. The CDR3 loop reads CASSYRTGAILGANVLTF. DNA of the CDR3: TGTGCCAGCAGCTACCGGACAGGGGCCATCCTTGGGGCCAACGTCCTGACTTTC.

The chain links TRBV15 to TRBJ1-4; tentative D call: TRBD1 (5 bases). The CDR3 is 14 residues long. Germline V gene lookup returns CDR1 LNHNV and CDR2 YYDKDF (reference sequence). Trimming removed 0 bases at V and 8 bases at J, with 10 bases between. CDR3 amino acids: CATSREGVREKLFF. The DNA of the CDR3 is TGTGCCACCAGCAGAGAAGGGGTTCGAGAAAAACTGTTTTTT.

In its sample, this clone was seen once. This chain joins TRBV19 and TRBJ1-2; 7 nucleotides align to TRBD1. Germline V gene lookup returns CDR1 LNHDA and CDR2 SQIVND (reference sequence). V shed 4 bases and J 4 bases; nucleotides not matched to a gene: 9. The CDR3 runs to 15 residues. The chain's CDR3 is CASSKEGASLYGYTF. CDR3 bases: TGTGCCAGTAGTAAAGAGGGGGCATCCCTCTATGGCTACACCTTC.